These 19 T cell receptor beta chains were sequenced from one sample in a study of long-term antiretroviral therapy in people with HIV. The libraries were made with immunoSEQ v3.0 at survey level. TCRdb's copy holds only in-frame clones and misses some; the assay was immunoSEQ multiplex PCR. The table lists roughly 27,000 clones, 85% of them singletons. Sequenced here: unsorted PBMCs, sampled 2.3 years after starting antiretroviral therapy. All receptors come from a man aged 40-55 years with HIV.

The V and J genes are TRBV6-6 and TRBJ2-1; D gene unclear. V lost 5 bases, J lost 16 bases, and 15 bases lay in between. Germline assignment: CDR1 MNHNY and CDR2 SVGAGI (reference sequence). This CDR3 is built from 11 residues. The CDR3 nucleotides read TGTGCCAGCAGTCAGGTGGGGAAAGCCTTCTTC. It is translated as CASSQVGKAFF.

The chain links TRBV13 to TRBJ1-1; D ambiguous. V lost 8 bases to trimming and J lost 8 bases, with 15 bases between them. The germline V gene encodes CDR1 PRHDT and CDR2 FYEKMQ (reference sequence). This CDR3 comprises 12 residues. The CDR3 nucleotides read TGTGCCAGCTGCCGGGAGCCTGAAGAAGCTTTCTTT. It yields the protein CASCREPEEAFF.

The chain is built from TRBV11-2 and TRBJ2-3, with 8 bases lining up with TRBD2. V shed 0 bases and J 2 bases; nucleotides not matched to a gene: 4. CDR3 length equals 16 residues. CDR1 SGHAT and CDR2 FQNNGV come from the germline V gene. This chain's CDR3 is CASSLEGGGFTDTQYF. In DNA form, the CDR3 reads TGTGCCAGCAGCTTAGAGGGCGGGGGGTTCACAGATACGCAGTATTTT.

The rearrangement joins TRBV2 to TRBJ2-5; D might be TRBD2 (6 bases). This CDR3 has 14 residues. Germline V gene lookup returns CDR1 SNHLY and CDR2 FYNNEI. V shed 4 bases and J shed 5 bases, with 14 bases lying between them. The CDR3 here is CASSVGTVTETQYF. The CDR3, as DNA: TGTGCCAGCAGTGTTGGGACTGTAACGGAGACCCAGTACTTC.

The J gene is TRBJ1-3, the V gene TRBV5-1; D gene unclear. The CDR3 length is 15 residues. The germline gives CDR1 SGHRS, CDR2 YFSETQ. V was cut by 2 bases and J by 1 base, with 10 bases left in between. The CDR3 is CASSLDGKSGNTIYF. In DNA form, the CDR3 reads TGCGCCAGCAGCTTAGACGGGAAATCTGGAAACACCATATATTTT.

CDR3 bases: TGCAGCGTTGAGACTAGCGGGAGGCCGTATGAGCAGTACTTC. Amino acids: CSVETSGRPYEQYF. The rearrangement joins TRBV29-1 to TRBJ2-7; 13 bases agree with TRBD2. This CDR3 has 14 amino acids. Germline lookup yields CDR1 SQVTM and CDR2 ANQGSEA. Trimming took 3 bases from V and 7 from J; bases not matched to a gene: 6.

The chain couples TRBV19 to TRBJ1-5, with D perhaps TRBD1 (6 bases). V was pared by 7 bases and J by 2 bases, with 12 bases between. Germline values: CDR1 LNHDA, CDR2 SQIVND (reference sequence). This CDR3 comprises 14 residues. The CDR3, as DNA: TGTGCCAGTAACGCACAGGGAGGCAATCAGCCCCAGCATTTT. It specifies CASNAQGGNQPQHF.

The genes are TRBV5-6 and TRBJ2-1, with 8 bases aligning to TRBD1. The ends lost 2 bases at V and 1 base at J; junction bases unmatched: 5. CDR3 length: 16 amino acids. Germline CDR1 and CDR2: SGHDT and YYEEEE. CDR3 in DNA: TGTGCCAGCAGCTTTGGGCAGGGGGCGTCCTACAATGAGCAGTTCTTC. Translated, it gives CASSFGQGASYNEQFF.

The gene calls are TRBV7-2 and TRBJ2-7, with D perhaps given as TRBD1 or TRBD2 (6 bases each). V lost 4 bases, J lost 3 bases, and 16 bases lay in between. Germline V lookup: CDR1 SGHTA, CDR2 FQGNSA. The CDR3 loop spans 15 amino acids. CDR3 loop: CASSSTGLLIYEQYF. As DNA, the CDR3 is TGTGCCAGCAGCTCGACAGGACTACTTATCTACGAGCAGTACTTC.

This clone was counted a single time. The chain joins TRBV10-3 to TRBJ2-5, with 7 bases matching TRBD1. V trimming: 2 bases; J trimming: 3 bases; junction bases outside the gene matches: 0. Germline assignment: CDR1 ENHRY and CDR2 SYGVKD. The CDR3 spans 13 residues. The CDR3 region has the DNA TGTGCCATCAGTGAGACAGGGGAAGAGACCCAGTACTTC. Its protein is CAISETGEETQYF.

This clone was seen a few times. The J gene is TRBJ2-7, the V gene TRBV21-1; TRBD1 reflects the table's D call only, with no check against the DNA. TRBV21-1 is a listed pseudogene. This CDR3 is 14 amino acids long. The CDR3 spells CASSDEQDLYEQYF. CDR3 sequence (DNA): TGTGCCAGCAGCGACGAACAGGATTTATACGAGCAGTACTTC.

The rearrangement uses TRBV5-1 and TRBJ2-3; D might be TRBD2 (6 bases). The CDR3 contains 19 residues. The germline V gene has CDR1 SGHRS and CDR2 YFSETQ. Trimming stripped 0 bases from V and 0 bases from J, with 20 bases between. In DNA, the CDR3 is TGCGCCAGCAGCTTGGCCATAATAGCGGAAACCTATAGCACAGATACGCAGTATTTT. It yields the protein CASSLAIIAETYSTDTQYF.

The chain is built from TRBV7-9 and TRBJ1-5; possibly TRBD1 for D (6 bases). The CDR3 contains 15 residues. Trimming removed 5 bases at V and 2 bases at J, with 13 bases between. CDR1 is SEHNR, CDR2 FQNEAQ, per germline (reference sequence). The CDR3 here is CASSPPGAGNQPQHF. CDR3 nucleotides: TGTGCCAGCAGCCCTCCAGGGGCTGGCAATCAGCCCCAGCATTTT.

V is TRBV30 and J is TRBJ2-7; 7 bases align to TRBD1. This CDR3 has 13 amino acids. Germline loops: CDR1 GTSNPN, CDR2 SVGIG (reference sequence). V was clipped by 1 base and J by 7 bases; unmatched bases: 7. In nucleotides, the CDR3 is TGTGCCTGGAGTGGACAGGGTTTGAAAGAGCAGTACTTC. Translation gives CAWSGQGLKEQYF.

The J gene is TRBJ2-3, the V gene TRBV15; 9 bases are shared with TRBD1. The V gene's germline CDR1 is LNHNV and CDR2 YYDKDF (reference sequence). With 0 bases clipped from V and 0 bases from J, the junction kept 4 bases outside the gene matches. The CDR3 has 17 residues. CDR3 sequence: CATSRDIGTGSTDTQYF. CDR3 bases: TGTGCCACCAGCAGAGATATCGGGACAGGGAGCACAGATACGCAGTATTTT.

This chain uses TRBV19 with TRBJ2-1; 9 bases map to TRBD1. Germline CDR1 LNHDA, CDR2 SQIVND (reference sequence). The CDR3 extends over 19 amino acids. The V gene end was trimmed by 4 bases and the J gene end by 0 bases; junction bases not matched to a gene: 13. The CDR3 DNA reads as TGTGCCAGTAGTAGACGCGGGGCGGACAGGGGAAGCTCCTACAATGAGCAGTTCTTC. Protein product: CASSRRGADRGSSYNEQFF.

This chain uses TRBV10-2 with TRBJ2-3, with D possibly matching TRBD2 (6 bases). This CDR3 comprises 13 residues. Germline CDR1 is WSHSY and CDR2 is SAAADI. Trimming removed 10 bases from V and 1 base from J, with 12 bases in between. For the CDR3, the DNA is TGCGCCATCCGGGACTCTCGCACAGATACGCAGTATTTT. Encoded protein: CAIRDSRTDTQYF.

This clone was counted a few times. V gene TRBV4-1 combines with J gene TRBJ2-7; TRBD1 aligns across 8 bases. The CDR3 sequence is 17 residues long. Germline loops: CDR1 MGHRA, CDR2 YSYEKL. J was trimmed by 0 bases and V by 1 base; bases with no gene match: 8. The DNA of the CDR3 is TGCGCCAGCAGCCAAGCGGCAGGACAGGGCAGCTCCTACGAGCAGTACTTC. It translates to CASSQAAGQGSSYEQYF.

V gene TRBV29-1 combines with J gene TRBJ2-7; 11 bases map to TRBD1. Germline V gene sequence: CDR1 SQVTM, CDR2 ANQGSEA. V trimming: 4 bases; J trimming: 6 bases; junction bases outside the gene matches: 5. The CDR3 extends over 13 amino acids. CDR3 region: CSVATDRGREQYF. The CDR3 DNA reads TGCAGCGTTGCCACGGACAGGGGGCGCGAGCAGTACTTC.